This T cell receptor (beta chain) was sequenced for a study of shared clonotypes between healthy human individuals (dated by TCRdb to the early 2020s). For the study in its entirety: The cohort included three men and a couple of women between 18 and 49 years of age. Per donor, three plates each were used for CD4 naive and CD4 memory, two for CD8 naive, and one for CD8 memory. To estimate repertoire size and how much clonotype sharing occurs between individuals, the study deeply sequenced the blood TCR repertoires of several healthy adults. To increase sequencing depth and limit assay-specific biases, different laboratories used diverse techniques to prepare libraries and sequence TCR repertoires. Each donor's leukapheresis produced roughly between roughly 0.85 and 10 billion PBMCs.

Using the deep immunoSEQ assay, multiplex PCR amplified TCR CDR3 regions from genomic DNA. For each cell subset, the extracted genomic DNA was distributed evenly across all wells of several immunoSEQ 96-well plates, and each plate served as one replicate. For sorted subsets, approximately 210 ng genomic DNA, equal to about 30,000 T cell genomes, was loaded into each replicate PCR. Purified libraries were quantified with a Qubit 3.0 fluorometer, sized on a Bioanalyzer 2100, and re-quantified with the KAPA Library Quantification kit. A separate single-read 150-cycle Illumina NextSeq 550 flow cell was used to sequence each immunoSEQ 96-well plate. The original methods were these. Because the immunoSEQ output included only junctional sequences and no quality scores, the filtering could not be the same as the filtering used for full-length reads. To assign V/J genes and CDR3, sequences were annotated against IMGT germline references using PyIR, a Python wrapper for IgBLAST v1.9. Reads with weak V/J assignments (E-value above 1e-6), missing CDR3, stop codons, out-of-frame junctions, or ambiguous translated residues were removed. V3J clonotypes were defined by identical inferred V gene, J gene, and CDR3 amino acid sequence. Percentage overlap between repertoires was computed as shared unique clonotypes divided by the size of the smaller repertoire. Three approaches were used to assess repertoire richness: RTK rarefaction, the Chao1 estimator, and Recon v2.1 estimates of unobserved clonotypes. Generation probabilities for all TCRbeta clonotypes obtained by the gDNA method from several donors were computed using OLGA. Drawn from immuneACCESS, this table holds only the in-frame rearrangements with V and J called that TCRdb kept. Clones are partly lost; checked studies trace under half to an unresolved V gene and leave the rest unexplained. V, J and clone size derive from that table, while D and trimming were established from the DNA sequence. Present in this sample are 980,000 or so clones, over 75% of which were seen just once. Together, the top ten hold over 1.3% of the sample.

Its CDR3 holds 11 amino acids, cysteine through phenylalanine. This entry keeps only the CDR3 DNA: 33 bases, framed from base 1. Comments on this clone: Its recognized antigen is unknown. Nothing much larger sits one base from this clone, and base qualities are not available.

The study at large found these results: Sampling was restricted to blood, and TCR repertoires in tissue are likely to differ from TCR repertoires in blood. When a few donors were compared, the shared fraction of clonotypes was around 5.1% for naive CD4, 3.5% for naive CD8, 2.3% for memory CD4, and 0.35% to 0.4% for memory CD8. Compared with non-shared clonotypes, the clonotypes found in all four sorted-subset donors had higher generation probabilities. Naive subsets generally had larger estimated clonotype richness than memory subsets did. Because the study included only a small number of donors, the genetic and exposure-history diversity represented was limited. Pairwise subsampling indicated that sequencing depth was expected to affect the degree of clonotype sharing among donors. Rarefaction of sorted-subset datasets indicated incomplete sequencing despite the large sequencing depth.

Donors were healthy HIV-negative adults with no recently reported acute infections or vaccinations. Every donor was a Caucasian adult living in Nashville, Tennessee, USA. CD4+ T cells were enriched through magnetic negative selection, after which naive cells were positively selected on CD45RA and the remaining negative fraction served as the memory subset. After blood collection by leukapheresis, PBMCs were isolated using Ficoll-Histopaque density gradient centrifugation and then cryopreserved in the vapor phase of liquid nitrogen. Analytical flow cytometry was used to check the purity and quantity of every magnetically sorted T cell population. Genomic DNA was isolated from each sorted fraction and quantified by UV absorbance on a Nanodrop 2000c.

The sequence came from a man between 18 and 29 years old in good health. Sequenced input: memory CD4+ T cells sorted from blood. The sample's cell subset or site, from its label and the paper: CD45RA-negative fraction. Recombination linked TRBV21-1 to TRBJ1-5. TRBV21-1 corresponds to a pseudogene. The CDR3 protein sequence reads: CASSRWWPQHF. The nucleotides read TGTGCCAGCAGCCGTTGGTGGCCCCAGCATTTT.